This TCR beta chain comes out of a study of blood T cell repertoires in COVID-19. Study-wide background: Samples came from the United States, Italy and Spain, spanning acute and convalescent COVID-19. Sources were T cells, B-cell-depleted T cells, or PBMCs; the material itself was cDNA or gDNA.

In Cohort 3, a recovered donor had either two negative PCRs, clearance, or symptom resolution. CDR3 length equals 14 residues. After removal of 2 bases from V and 3 bases from J, the junction contained 3 bases not matched to a gene. Germline loops: CDR1 MNHEY, CDR2 SVGAGI. The protocol was immunoSEQ multiplex PCR, while the TCRdb copy is restricted to in-frame clones and leaves out a portion. The repertoire includes some 200,000 clones, about 85% of them detected once, and approximately 2.4% sits in the top ten. The TCR originated in a woman in her twenties or thirties who had recovered from COVID-19. The specimen sequenced was PBMCs or T cells enriched from blood (not recorded which). The chain joins TRBV6-5 to TRBJ2-7, with TRBD2 matching over 8 bases. The CDR3 region is CASSYGSGGYEQYF. CDR3 sequence (DNA): TGTGCCAGCAGTTACGGGAGCGGGGGCTACGAGCAGTACTTC.